The 20 T cell receptor beta chains presented below share a single source sample, sequenced in a study of vaccination and CD4 T cells after COVID-19. The antigens these receptors bind are not known. An Oncomine TCR Beta short-read assay was used to sequence the DNA from cultured CD4+ T cells. TCRdb fed the PCR reads into MiXCR, producing one record per CDR3 protein. The table includes approximately 10,000 distinct CDR3 sequences, 55% to 75% detected once. Treatment noted: roughly 11-day PBMC culture with coronavirus spike peptide pools or control peptides (ViraFEST assay). The sequencing sample was made of CD4+ T cells from blood, cultured in vitro. These receptors came from a human donor who had recovered from COVID-19.

This clonotype has more than one count but fewer than ten. The rearrangement uses TRBV7-9 and TRBJ1-2, with 9 bases aligning to TRBD1. This CDR3 contains 14 residues. Losses at the gene ends were 6 bases for V and 3 bases for J; bases not matched to a gene: 5. Germline CDR1 SEHNR, CDR2 FQNEAQ (reference sequence). The CDR3 loop is CASRGGTGYYGYTF. CDR3 nucleotides: TGTGCCAGCAGGGGAGGGACAGGGTACTATGGCTACACCTTC.

In DNA form, the CDR3 reads TGTGCCAGCAGTTTCAGGGGCGCCTATGGCTACACCTTC. This sequence encodes CASSFRGAYGYTF. The V and J genes are TRBV27 and TRBJ1-2, with D possibly matching TRBD1 (6 bases). The CDR3 spans 13 residues. Germline assignment: CDR1 MNHEY and CDR2 SMNVEV (reference sequence). V was cut by 3 bases and J by 4 bases, with 9 bases left in between.

V gene TRBV6-2 or TRBV6-3 combines with J gene TRBJ1-1; no reliable D call. V shed 6 bases and J shed 0 bases, with 11 bases lying between them. The CDR3 covers 14 residues. The germline V gene encodes CDR1 MNHEY and CDR2 SVGEGT. CDR3 amino acids: CASREERMNTEAFF. The CDR3 bases are TGTGCCAGCAGGGAGGAACGGATGAACACTGAAGCTTTCTTT.

In nucleotides, the CDR3 is TGTGCCAGCAGTGAGATGGACAGGGAGTTGGGTGGCTACACCTTC. Its translation: CASSEMDRELGGYTF. The chain uses TRBV25-1 and TRBJ1-2; 8 bases map to TRBD1. Trimming cost V 3 bases and J 7 bases; bases outside gene matches: 10. Germline-derived CDR1 and CDR2 are MGHDK and SYGVNS. This CDR3 spans 15 amino acids.

V is TRBV7-3 and J is TRBJ2-7; D is perhaps TRBD2 (6 bases). Trimming took 1 base from V and 0 from J, leaving 10 bases between them. Germline CDR1 reads SGHTA; CDR2 reads FQGTGA. The CDR3 extends over 15 amino acids. The CDR3 sequence is CASSLNAGNSYEQYF. CDR3 nucleotide sequence: TGTGCCAGCAGCTTAAATGCGGGGAACTCCTACGAGCAGTACTTC.

The DNA of the CDR3 is TGTGCCAGTAGTATCGGGGGGCAGCGGAACACTGAAGCTTTCTTT. Amino acids: CASSIGGQRNTEAFF. V and J are TRBV19 and TRBJ1-1; possibly TRBD1 for D (6 bases). Deletions cut 3 bases from V and 1 base from J, with 12 bases between. The germline gives CDR1 LNHDA, CDR2 SQIVND (reference sequence). The CDR3 spans 15 residues. The complete variable domain, with remaining parts taken from reference TRBV19 and TRBJ1-1, reads DGGITQSPKYLFRKEGQNVTLSCEQNLNHDAMYWYRQDPGQGLRLIYYSQIVNDFQKGDIAEGYSVSREKKESFPLTVTSAQKNPTAFYLCASSIGGQRNTEAFFGQGTRLTVV.

The V and J genes are TRBV7-9 and TRBJ2-1; unclear D gene. V dropped 4 bases and J dropped 1 base, with 14 bases sitting between them. The CDR3 contains 16 residues. The germline CDR1 and CDR2 sequences are SEHNR and FQNEAQ (reference sequence). The CDR3 protein is CASSYDIGNSYNEQFF. The CDR3 DNA reads TGTGCCAGCAGCTACGACATCGGTAATTCCTACAATGAGCAGTTCTTC.

This sequence joins TRBV6-4 and TRBJ2-1; 9 bases are a match to TRBD2. This CDR3 is 18 amino acids long. Germline loops: CDR1 MRHNA, CDR2 SNTAGT. Trimming at V came to 2 bases and at J to 4 bases, leaving 12 bases not matched to a gene. CDR3 loop: CASSDHGGTSGRYNEQFF. The CDR3 coding sequence is TGTGCCAGCAGTGACCATGGGGGAACTAGCGGGCGTTACAATGAGCAGTTCTTC.

This clonotype has only a few counts. This sequence joins TRBV15 and TRBJ1-5; possible D gene TRBD1, 6 bases. CDR3 length: 14 residues. CDR1 and CDR2 (germline): LNHNV, YYDKDF (reference sequence). Trimming cost V 1 base and J 6 bases, with 10 bases left between them. The CDR3 DNA follows: TGTGCCACCAGCAGAGGAGGGGGAGGTCAGCCCCAGCATTTT. It encodes CATSRGGGGQPQHF. Using reference TRBV15 and TRBJ1-5 for the parts outside the CDR3, the full variable domain is DAMVIQNPRYQVTQFGKPVTLSCSQTLNHNVMYWYQQKSSQAPKLLFHYYDKDFNNEADTPDNFQSRRPNTSFCFLDIRSPGLGDTAMYLCATSRGGGGQPQHFGDGTRLSIL.

The chain combines TRBV7-2 with TRBJ2-5, with 13 nucleotides matching TRBD2. This CDR3 region has 16 residues. The germline V gene encodes CDR1 SGHTA and CDR2 FQGNSA. V shed 5 bases and J 4 bases; nucleotides not matched to a gene: 7. The chain's CDR3 is CASSTRGLAGAETQYF. The CDR3 DNA is TGTGCCAGCAGCACACGAGGACTAGCGGGGGCAGAGACCCAGTACTTC. Looking up the rest from reference TRBV7-2 and TRBJ2-5 gives the full variable domain: GAGVSQSPSNKVTEKGKDVELRCDPISGHTALYWYRQSLGQGLEFLIYFQGNSAPDKSGLPSDRFSAERTGGSVSTLTIQRTQQEDSAVYLCASSTRGLAGAETQYFGPGTRLLVL.

The sample holds one count of this clonotype. The chain recombines TRBV10-3 with TRBJ2-6; D is possibly TRBD1 (5 bases). The germline V gene has CDR1 ENHRY and CDR2 SYGVKD. There are 14 residues in the CDR3. V dropped 6 bases and J dropped 0 bases, with 6 bases sitting between them. CDR3 sequence reads: CAIRDNSGANVLTF. The DNA of the CDR3 is TGTGCCATCAGGGACAACTCTGGGGCCAACGTCCTGACTTTC.

The gene calls are TRBV25-1 and TRBJ2-3; 11 bases align to TRBD1. The CDR3 covers 17 residues. V dropped 5 bases and J dropped 5; count of bases not matched to a gene: 12. Germline-derived CDR1 and CDR2 are MGHDK and SYGVNS. The CDR3 nucleotides are TGTGCCAGCAGTCAGCCGAGCGGACAGGGGGCCGGAGATACGCAGTATTTT. Translating it yields CASSQPSGQGAGDTQYF.

The genes are TRBV6-1 and TRBJ1-3, with a possible D match to TRBD1 (5 bases). V shed 7 bases and J shed 0 bases, with 16 bases lying between them. This CDR3 has 16 amino acids. Germline loops: CDR1 MNHNS, CDR2 SASEGT. The CDR3 loop reads CASTPTAGHSGNTIYF. CDR3 nucleotides: TGTGCCAGCACACCTACCGCCGGACACTCTGGAAACACCATATATTTT.

The chain carries TRBV6-1 and TRBJ1-2; D remains unclear. The CDR3 is made up of 14 amino acids. Germline CDR1 and CDR2: MNHNS and SASEGT. V was clipped by 8 bases and J by 2 bases, with 15 bases between them. In DNA form, the CDR3 reads TGTGCCAGCGTCCCCTCCGCTTCCAACTATGGCTACACCTTC. Translated, it gives CASVPSASNYGYTF.

The V and J genes are TRBV20-1 and TRBJ2-7, with D hard to call. This CDR3 is 10 amino acids long. Germline V gives CDR1 DFQATT, CDR2 SNEGSKA (reference sequence). The CDR3 sequence: CSPHFYEQYF. DNA of the CDR3: TGCAGCCCCCATTTCTACGAGCAGTACTTC.

A few counts support this clonotype. The chain has TRBV7-2 and TRBJ2-7; D is tentatively TRBD1 or TRBD2 (5 bases each). V lost 2 bases and J 2 bases, leaving 13 bases between the germline ends. The germline gives CDR1 SGHTA, CDR2 FQGNSA. The CDR3 is 15 residues long. The CDR3 sequence: CASSLSIPGPYEQYF. In DNA, the CDR3 is TGTGCCAGCAGCTTATCAATTCCGGGGCCCTACGAGCAGTACTTC.

The chain has TRBV7-2 and TRBJ2-5; 10 bases line up with TRBD2. J was trimmed by 0 bases and V by 6 bases; bases with no gene match: 7. Germline V gene sequence: CDR1 SGHTA, CDR2 FQGNSA. The CDR3 is 16 residues long. DNA for the CDR3: TGTGCCAGCAGGACCCCGGGACTAGCGTACCAAGAGACCCAGTACTTC. Translation gives CASRTPGLAYQETQYF.

The chain couples TRBV27 to TRBJ1-1, with a tentative D call TRBD1 (5 bases). Germline V gives CDR1 MNHEY, CDR2 SMNVEV (reference sequence). This CDR3 region has 15 residues. Trimming left V 2 bases short and J 1 base short, with 11 bases between. Here the CDR3 DNA reads TGTGCCAGCAGTTTAAGTGGCAGGGCGAACACTGAAGCTTTCTTT. Translated: CASSLSGRANTEAFF.

This chain joins TRBV2 and TRBJ1-4; D is perhaps TRBD1 (5 bases). Trimming took off 0 bases at V and 6 bases at J, with 11 bases between the two ends. The CDR3 has 15 amino acids. Germline-derived CDR1 and CDR2 are SNHLY and FYNNEI. The CDR3 sequence: CASSEAQGTYEKLFF. The CDR3 coding sequence is TGTGCCAGCAGTGAAGCACAAGGGACCTATGAAAAACTGTTTTTT.

The V call is TRBV7-2, the J call TRBJ2-3; D remains unclear. The germline V gene encodes CDR1 SGHTA and CDR2 FQGNSA. The V gene lost 3 bases and the J gene lost 0 bases, with 10 bases spanning the gap. The CDR3 sequence is 15 residues long. The chain's CDR3 is CASSFSRISTDTQYF. The CDR3 DNA is TGTGCCAGCAGCTTCAGCAGGATTAGCACAGATACGCAGTATTTT.